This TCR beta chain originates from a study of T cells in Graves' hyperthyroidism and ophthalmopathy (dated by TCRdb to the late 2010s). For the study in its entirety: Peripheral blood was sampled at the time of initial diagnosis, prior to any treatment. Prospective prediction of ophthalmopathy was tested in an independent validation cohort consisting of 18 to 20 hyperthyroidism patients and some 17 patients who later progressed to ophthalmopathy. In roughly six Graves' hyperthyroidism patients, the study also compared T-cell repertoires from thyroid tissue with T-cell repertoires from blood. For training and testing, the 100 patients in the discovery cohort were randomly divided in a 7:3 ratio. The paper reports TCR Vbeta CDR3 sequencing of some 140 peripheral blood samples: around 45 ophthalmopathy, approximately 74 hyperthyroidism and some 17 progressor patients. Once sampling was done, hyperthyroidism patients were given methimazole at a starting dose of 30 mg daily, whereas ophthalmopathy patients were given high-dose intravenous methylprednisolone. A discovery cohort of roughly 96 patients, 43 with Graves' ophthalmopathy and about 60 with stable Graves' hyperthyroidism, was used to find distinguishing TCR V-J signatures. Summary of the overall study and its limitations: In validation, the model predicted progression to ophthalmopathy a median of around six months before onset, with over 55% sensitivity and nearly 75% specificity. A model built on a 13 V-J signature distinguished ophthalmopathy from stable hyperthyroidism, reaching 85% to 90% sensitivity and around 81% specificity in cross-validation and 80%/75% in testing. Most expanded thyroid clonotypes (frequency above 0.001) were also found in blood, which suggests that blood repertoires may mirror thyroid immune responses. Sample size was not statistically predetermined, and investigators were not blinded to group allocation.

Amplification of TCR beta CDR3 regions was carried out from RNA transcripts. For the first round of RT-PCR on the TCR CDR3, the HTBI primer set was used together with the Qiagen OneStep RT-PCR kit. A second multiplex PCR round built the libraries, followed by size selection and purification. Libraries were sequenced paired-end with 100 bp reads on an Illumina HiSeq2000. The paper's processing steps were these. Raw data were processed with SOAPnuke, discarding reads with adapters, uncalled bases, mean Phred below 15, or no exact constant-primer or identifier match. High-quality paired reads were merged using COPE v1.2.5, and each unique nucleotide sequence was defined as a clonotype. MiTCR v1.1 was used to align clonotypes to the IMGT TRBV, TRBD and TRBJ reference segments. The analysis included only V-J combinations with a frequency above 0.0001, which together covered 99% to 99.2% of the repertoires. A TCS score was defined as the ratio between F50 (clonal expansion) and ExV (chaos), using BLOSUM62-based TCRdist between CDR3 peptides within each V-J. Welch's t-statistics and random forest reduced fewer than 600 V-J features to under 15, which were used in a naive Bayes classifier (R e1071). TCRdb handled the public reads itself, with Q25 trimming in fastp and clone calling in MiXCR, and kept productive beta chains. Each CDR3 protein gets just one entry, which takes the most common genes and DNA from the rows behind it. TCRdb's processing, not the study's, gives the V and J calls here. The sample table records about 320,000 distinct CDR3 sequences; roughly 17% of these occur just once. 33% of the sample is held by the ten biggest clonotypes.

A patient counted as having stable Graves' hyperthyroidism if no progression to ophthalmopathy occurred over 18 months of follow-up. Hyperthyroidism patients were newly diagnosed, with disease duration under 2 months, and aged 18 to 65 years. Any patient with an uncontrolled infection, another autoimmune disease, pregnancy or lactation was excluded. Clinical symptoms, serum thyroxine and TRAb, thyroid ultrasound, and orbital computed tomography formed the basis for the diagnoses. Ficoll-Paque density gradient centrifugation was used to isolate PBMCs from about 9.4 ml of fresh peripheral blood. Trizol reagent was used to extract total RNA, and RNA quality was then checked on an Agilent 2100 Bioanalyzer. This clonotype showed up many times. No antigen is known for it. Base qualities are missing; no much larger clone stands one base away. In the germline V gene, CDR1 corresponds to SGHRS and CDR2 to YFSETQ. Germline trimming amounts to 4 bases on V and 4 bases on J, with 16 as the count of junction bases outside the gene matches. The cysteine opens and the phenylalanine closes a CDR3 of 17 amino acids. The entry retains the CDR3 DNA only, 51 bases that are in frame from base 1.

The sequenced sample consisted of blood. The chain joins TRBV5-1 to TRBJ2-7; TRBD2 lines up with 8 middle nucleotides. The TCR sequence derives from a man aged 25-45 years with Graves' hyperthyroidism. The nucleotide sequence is TGCGCCAGCAGCCACAGGTTGGAGCGGGAGCTTGTTTACGAGCAGTACTTC. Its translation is CASSHRLERELVYEQYF.